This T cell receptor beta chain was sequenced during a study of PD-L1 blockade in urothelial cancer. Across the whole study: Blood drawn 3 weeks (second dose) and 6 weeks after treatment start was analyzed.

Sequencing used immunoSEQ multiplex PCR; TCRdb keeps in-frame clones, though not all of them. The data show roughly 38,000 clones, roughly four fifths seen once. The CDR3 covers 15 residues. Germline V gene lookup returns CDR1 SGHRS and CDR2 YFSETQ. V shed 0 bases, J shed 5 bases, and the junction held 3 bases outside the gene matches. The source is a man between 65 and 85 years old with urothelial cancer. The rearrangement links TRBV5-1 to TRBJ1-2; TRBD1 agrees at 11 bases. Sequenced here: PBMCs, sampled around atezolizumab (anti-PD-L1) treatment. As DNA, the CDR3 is TGCGCCAGCAGCTTGGGGGACAGGGGGGGATATGGCTACACCTTC. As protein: CASSLGDRGGYGYTF.